The 14 T cell receptor beta chains below were found in one sample sequenced in a study of shared clonotypes between healthy human individuals. Produced via immunoSEQ multiplex PCR; TCRdb's table is partial and in-frame only. The sample holds about 2.4 million clones, approximately 90% seen once. Sequenced input: naive CD4+ T cells sorted from blood. Subset of the sample: CD45RA+ positively selected. The receptor set was obtained from a man younger than 30 in good health.

The rearrangement joins TRBV7-9 to TRBJ2-7; D possibly corresponds to TRBD2 (6 bases). V was trimmed by 2 bases and J by 1 base, leaving 12 bases between them. Germline CDR1 reads SEHNR; CDR2 reads FQNEAQ (reference sequence). This CDR3 region has 15 residues. The CDR3: CASSLWTGASYEQYF. The CDR3 region has the DNA TGTGCCAGCAGCTTATGGACGGGAGCATCCTACGAGCAGTACTTC.

The chain combines TRBV6-5 with TRBJ1-6; TRBD1 is a possible D gene (6 bases). This CDR3 region has 14 residues. V was clipped by 6 bases and J by 7 bases, with 13 bases between them. Germline V gene sequence: CDR1 MNHEY, CDR2 SVGAGI. This CDR3 reads CASSGGRGNSPLHF. For the CDR3, the DNA is TGTGCCAGCAGCGGGGGGCGCGGGAATTCACCCCTCCACTTT.

This clone was seen only a few times. This chain connects TRBV6-6 to TRBJ1-5; the D gene is possibly TRBD1 (6 bases). CDR1 and CDR2 (germline): MNHNY, SVGAGI (reference sequence). V was trimmed by 2 bases and J by 4 bases, leaving 6 bases between them. The CDR3 totals 13 residues. CDR3 amino acids: CASSYGQNQPQHF. CDR3 sequence (DNA): TGTGCCAGCAGTTACGGACAGAATCAGCCCCAGCATTTT.

This chain connects TRBV7-2 to TRBJ2-7; no definite D call. The CDR3 spans 11 residues. Germline CDR1 SGHTA, CDR2 FQGNSA. Trimming removed 2 bases at V and 5 bases at J, with 4 bases between. CDR3 DNA sequence: TGTGCCAGCAGCTTACTCGACGAGCAGTACTTC. It codes for CASSLLDEQYF.

This chain connects TRBV7-9 to TRBJ2-3, with 7 bases matching TRBD2. Germline V lookup: CDR1 SEHNR, CDR2 FQNEAQ (reference sequence). The CDR3 is 16 amino acids. V shed 5 bases, J shed 3 bases, and the junction held 11 bases outside the gene matches. As DNA, the CDR3 is TGTGCCAGCAGCCCGAGGACTAGGGTACAAACAGATACGCAGTATTTT. This translates into CASSPRTRVQTDTQYF.

In its sample, this clone was seen once. V gene TRBV7-9 combines with J gene TRBJ2-1; 9 positions match TRBD2. CDR1 is SEHNR, CDR2 FQNEAQ, per germline (reference sequence). The CDR3 spans 13 residues. V lost 3 bases and J lost 8; bases outside the gene matches: 2. Here the CDR3 reads CASSFLAGYEQFF. CDR3 nucleotides: TGTGCCAGCAGCTTCCTAGCGGGATATGAGCAGTTCTTC. The variable domain in full, with the rest retrieved from reference TRBV7-9 and TRBJ2-1, is DTGVSQNPRHKITKRGQNVTFRCDPISEHNRLYWYRQTLGQGPEFLTYFQNEAQLEKSRLLSDRFSAERPKGSFSTLEIQRTEQGDSAMYLCASSFLAGYEQFFGPGTRLTVL.

The rearrangement uses TRBV10-3 and TRBJ2-2, with TRBD1 matching over 10 bases. This CDR3 region has 14 residues. The J segment lost 5 bases and the V segment lost 7 bases, leaving 4 bases of the junction unmatched. Germline lookup yields CDR1 ENHRY and CDR2 SYGVKD. CDR3 amino acids: CAINGQGETGELFF. The CDR3 nucleotides are TGTGCCATCAACGGACAGGGGGAAACCGGGGAGCTGTTTTTT.

This chain uses TRBV18 with TRBJ2-1; 9 bases agree with TRBD1. The length of the CDR3 is 15 residues. With V trimmed by 2 bases and J by 7 bases, 6 bases remained unmatched. Germline loops: CDR1 KGHSH, CDR2 LQKENI. CDR3 coding DNA: TGTGCCAGCTCACCATTACAGGGGGCCACAAATGAGCAGTTCTTC. It yields the protein CASSPLQGATNEQFF.

The gene calls are TRBV11-2 and TRBJ2-7; the D gene is possibly TRBD1 (6 bases). This CDR3 is built from 14 residues. V shed 5 bases and J shed 1 base, with 12 bases lying between them. Germline V CDR1 and CDR2: SGHAT, FQNNGV. The CDR3 is CASSPWTDSYEQYF. The CDR3 nucleotides read TGTGCCAGCAGCCCTTGGACAGATTCCTACGAGCAGTACTTC.

This clone was found once. The genes are TRBV11-2 and TRBJ2-7; D is undetermined. There are 14 residues in the CDR3. Germline loops: CDR1 SGHAT, CDR2 FQNNGV. With 1 base removed from V and 3 bases from J, the gap between germline ends came to 10 bases. CDR3: CASSLGAGFYEQYF. CDR3 DNA sequence: TGTGCCAGCAGCTTAGGGGCAGGCTTCTACGAGCAGTACTTC.

The chain has TRBV28 and TRBJ1-6, with unresolved D. The CDR3 has 10 amino acids. Between the trimmed V and J ends, which lost 8 bases and 8 bases, there was a span of 4 bases. Germline V gene lookup returns CDR1 MDHEN and CDR2 SYDVKM. CDR3 coding DNA: TGTGCCAGCGGGGATTCACCCCTCCACTTT. Residues: CASGDSPLHF.

The genes are TRBV6-6 and TRBJ1-3; D may be TRBD1 (5 bases). Trimming removed 11 bases from V and 1 base from J, with 12 bases in between. Germline loops: CDR1 MNHNY, CDR2 SVGAGI (reference sequence). The CDR3 extends over 13 amino acids. Written as DNA, the CDR3 is TGTGCCTCCAGTTGGGGGTCTGGAAACACCATATATTTT. Translation: CASSWGSGNTIYF.

This clone was seen a single time. The rearrangement joins TRBV10-2 to TRBJ2-4, with D possibly being TRBD2 (6 bases). CDR1 is WSHSY and CDR2 is SAAADI in the germline V gene. Trimming shortened V by 3 bases and J by 6 bases, and 15 bases separated the two germline ends. This CDR3 contains 15 residues. The chain's CDR3 is CASSEGYIGGNIQYF. Here the CDR3 DNA reads TGCGCCAGCAGTGAAGGCTATATCGGGGGAAACATTCAGTACTTC.

In nucleotides, the CDR3 is TGTGCCAGCAGTTTTGTAGGGGGCGTCCCAAATTACGAGCAGTACTTC. Amino acid sequence: CASSFVGGVPNYEQYF. The chain carries TRBV27 and TRBJ2-7; 7 nucleotides agree with TRBD1. The germline V gene encodes CDR1 MNHEY and CDR2 SMNVEV (reference sequence). The CDR3 has 16 amino acids. The trim removed 3 bases at V and 4 bases at J, leaving 12 bases unmatched.